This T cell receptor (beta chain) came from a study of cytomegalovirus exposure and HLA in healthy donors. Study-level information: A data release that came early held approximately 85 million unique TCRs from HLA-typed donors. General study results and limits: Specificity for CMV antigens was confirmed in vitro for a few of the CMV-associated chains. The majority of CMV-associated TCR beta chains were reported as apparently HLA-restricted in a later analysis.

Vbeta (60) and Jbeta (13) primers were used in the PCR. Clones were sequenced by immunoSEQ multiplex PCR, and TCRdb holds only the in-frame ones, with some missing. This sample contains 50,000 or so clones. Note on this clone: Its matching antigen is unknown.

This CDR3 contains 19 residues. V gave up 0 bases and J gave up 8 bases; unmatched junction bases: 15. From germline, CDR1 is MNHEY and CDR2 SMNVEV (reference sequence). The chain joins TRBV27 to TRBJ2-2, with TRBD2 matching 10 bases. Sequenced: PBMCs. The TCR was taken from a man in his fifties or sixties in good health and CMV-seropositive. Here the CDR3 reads CASSLSTLAGEDQGGELFF. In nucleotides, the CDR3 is TGTGCCAGCAGTTTATCAACCCTAGCGGGAGAGGATCAGGGGGGGGAGCTGTTTTTT.